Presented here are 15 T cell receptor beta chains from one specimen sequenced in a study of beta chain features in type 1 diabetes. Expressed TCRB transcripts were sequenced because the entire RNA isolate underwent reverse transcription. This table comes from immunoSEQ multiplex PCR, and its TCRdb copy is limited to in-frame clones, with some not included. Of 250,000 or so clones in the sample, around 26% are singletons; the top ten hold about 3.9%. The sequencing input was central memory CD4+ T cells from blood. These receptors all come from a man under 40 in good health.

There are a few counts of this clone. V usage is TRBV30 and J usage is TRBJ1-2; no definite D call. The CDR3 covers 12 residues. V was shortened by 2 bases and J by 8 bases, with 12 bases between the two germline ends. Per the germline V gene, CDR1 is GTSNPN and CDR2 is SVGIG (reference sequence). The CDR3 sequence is CAWSPRKAGYTF. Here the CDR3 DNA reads TGTGCCTGGAGTCCCCGTAAGGCGGGCTACACCTTC.

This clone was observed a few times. CDR3 loop: CASSREGGSTEAFF. DNA of the CDR3: TGTGCCAGCAGCCGTGAGGGGGGGAGCACTGAAGCTTTCTTT. The chain is built from TRBV28 and TRBJ1-1, with TRBD1 as a possible D gene (6 bases). Germline values: CDR1 MDHEN, CDR2 SYDVKM. The CDR3 totals 14 residues. The V end was cut by 6 bases, the J end by 4 bases, with 15 bases between. The variable domain in full, with the rest retrieved from reference TRBV28 and TRBJ1-1, is DVKVTQSSRYLVKRTGEKVFLECVQDMDHENMFWYRQDPGLGLRLIYFSYDVKMKEKGDIPEGYSVSREKKERFSLILESASTNQTSMYLCASSREGGSTEAFFGQGTRLTVV.

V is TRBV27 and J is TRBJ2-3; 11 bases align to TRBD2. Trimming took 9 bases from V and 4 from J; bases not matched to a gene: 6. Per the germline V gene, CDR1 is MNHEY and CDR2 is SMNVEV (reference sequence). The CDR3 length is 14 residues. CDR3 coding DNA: TGTGCCAGTAGCGGGGGGGTGGGCGCAGATACGCAGTATTTT. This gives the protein CASSGGVGADTQYF.

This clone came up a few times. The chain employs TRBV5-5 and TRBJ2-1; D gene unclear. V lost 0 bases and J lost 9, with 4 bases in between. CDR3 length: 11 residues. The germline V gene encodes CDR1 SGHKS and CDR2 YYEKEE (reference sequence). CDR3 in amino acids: CASSLGAEQFF. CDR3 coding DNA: TGTGCCAGCAGCTTGGGCGCTGAGCAGTTCTTC.

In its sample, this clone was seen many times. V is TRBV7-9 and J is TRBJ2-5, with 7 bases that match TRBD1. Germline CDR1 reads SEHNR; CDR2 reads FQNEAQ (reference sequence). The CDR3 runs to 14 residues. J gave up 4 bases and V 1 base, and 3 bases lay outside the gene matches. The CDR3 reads CASSLGQGVETQYF. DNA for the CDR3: TGTGCCAGCAGCTTAGGGCAGGGGGTAGAGACCCAGTACTTC.

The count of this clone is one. Here the CDR3 DNA reads TGTGCCAGCAGCCAAACCGGGACAGGGGGCGAGCAGTACTTC. Its translation: CASSQTGTGGEQYF. The gene calls are TRBV7-9 and TRBJ2-7; 11 bases align to TRBD1. The CDR3 runs 14 residues. Germline V gene sequence: CDR1 SEHNR, CDR2 FQNEAQ (reference sequence). The trim removed 5 bases at V and 6 bases at J, leaving 6 bases unmatched.

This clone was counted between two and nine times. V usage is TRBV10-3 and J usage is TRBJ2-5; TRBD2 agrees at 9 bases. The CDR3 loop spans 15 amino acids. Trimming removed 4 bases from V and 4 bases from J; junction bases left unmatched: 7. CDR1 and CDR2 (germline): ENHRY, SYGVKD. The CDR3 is CAISALRGGAETQYF. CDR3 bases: TGTGCCATCAGTGCCTTGCGGGGGGGCGCAGAGACCCAGTACTTC.

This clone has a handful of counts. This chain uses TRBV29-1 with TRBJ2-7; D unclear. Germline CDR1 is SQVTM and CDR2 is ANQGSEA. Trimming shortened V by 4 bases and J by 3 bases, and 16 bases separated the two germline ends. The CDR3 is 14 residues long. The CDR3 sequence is CSVAPGVFSYEQYF. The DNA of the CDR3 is TGCAGCGTTGCCCCGGGCGTGTTTAGCTACGAGCAGTACTTC.

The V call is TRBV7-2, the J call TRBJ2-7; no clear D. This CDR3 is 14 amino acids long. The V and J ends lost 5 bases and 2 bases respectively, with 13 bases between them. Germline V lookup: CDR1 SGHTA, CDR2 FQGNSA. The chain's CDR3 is CASSPVANAYEQYF. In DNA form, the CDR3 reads TGTGCCAGCAGCCCGGTGGCAAATGCCTACGAGCAGTACTTC.

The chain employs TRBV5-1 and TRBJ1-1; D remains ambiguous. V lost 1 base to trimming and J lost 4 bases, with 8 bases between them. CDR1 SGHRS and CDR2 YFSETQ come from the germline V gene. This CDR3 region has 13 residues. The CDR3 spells CASSLLGSTEAFF. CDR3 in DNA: TGCGCCAGCAGCTTGCTGGGGAGCACTGAAGCTTTCTTT.

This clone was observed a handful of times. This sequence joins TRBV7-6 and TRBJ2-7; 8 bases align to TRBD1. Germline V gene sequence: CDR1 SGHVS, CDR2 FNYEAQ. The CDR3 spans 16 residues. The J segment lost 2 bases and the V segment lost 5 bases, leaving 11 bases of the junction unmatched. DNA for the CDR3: TGTGCCAGCAGCGCCCGACAGGGGCAACAAACCTACGAGCAGTACTTC. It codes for CASSARQGQQTYEQYF.

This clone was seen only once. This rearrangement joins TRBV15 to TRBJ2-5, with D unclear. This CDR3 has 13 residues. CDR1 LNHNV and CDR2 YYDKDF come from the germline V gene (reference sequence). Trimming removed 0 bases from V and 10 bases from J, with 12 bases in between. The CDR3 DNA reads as TGTGCCACCAGCAGAGACCTATCTCGTGACCAGTACTTC. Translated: CATSRDLSRDQYF.

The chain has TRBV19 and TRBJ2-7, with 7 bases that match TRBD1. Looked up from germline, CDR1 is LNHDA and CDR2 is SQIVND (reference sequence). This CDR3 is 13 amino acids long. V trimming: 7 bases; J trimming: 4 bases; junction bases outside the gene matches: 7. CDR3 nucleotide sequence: TGTGCCAGTAACGGGGACAGAGATTACGAGCAGTACTTC. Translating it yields CASNGDRDYEQYF.

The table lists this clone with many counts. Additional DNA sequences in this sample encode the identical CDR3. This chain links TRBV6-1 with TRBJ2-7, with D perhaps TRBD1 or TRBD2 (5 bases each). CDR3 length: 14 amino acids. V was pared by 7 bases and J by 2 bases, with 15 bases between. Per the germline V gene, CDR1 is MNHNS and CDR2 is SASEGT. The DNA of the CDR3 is TGTGCCAGCATGCAGGGTGGAGGCACCTACGAGCAGTACTTC. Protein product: CASMQGGGTYEQYF.

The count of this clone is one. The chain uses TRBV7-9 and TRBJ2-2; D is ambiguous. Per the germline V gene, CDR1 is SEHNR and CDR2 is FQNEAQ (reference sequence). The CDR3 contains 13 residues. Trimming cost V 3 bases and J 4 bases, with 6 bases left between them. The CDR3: CASSLDGTGELFF. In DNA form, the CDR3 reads TGTGCCAGCAGCTTGGACGGCACCGGGGAGCTGTTTTTT. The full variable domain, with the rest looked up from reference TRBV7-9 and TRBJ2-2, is DTGVSQNPRHKITKRGQNVTFRCDPISEHNRLYWYRQTLGQGPEFLTYFQNEAQLEKSRLLSDRFSAERPKGSFSTLEIQRTEQGDSAMYLCASSLDGTGELFFGEGSRLTVL.